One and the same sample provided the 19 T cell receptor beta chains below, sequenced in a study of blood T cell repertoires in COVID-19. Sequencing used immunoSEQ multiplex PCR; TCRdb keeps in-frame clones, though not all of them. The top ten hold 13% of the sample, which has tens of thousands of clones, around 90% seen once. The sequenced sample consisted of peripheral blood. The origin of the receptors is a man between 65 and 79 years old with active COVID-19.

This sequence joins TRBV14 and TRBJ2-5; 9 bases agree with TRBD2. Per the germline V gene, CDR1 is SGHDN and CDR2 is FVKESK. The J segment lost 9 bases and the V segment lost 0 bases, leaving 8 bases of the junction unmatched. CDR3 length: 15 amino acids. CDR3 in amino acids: CASSQELSSGKAQYF. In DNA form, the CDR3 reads TGTGCCAGCAGCCAAGAGCTTTCTAGCGGGAAGGCCCAGTACTTC.

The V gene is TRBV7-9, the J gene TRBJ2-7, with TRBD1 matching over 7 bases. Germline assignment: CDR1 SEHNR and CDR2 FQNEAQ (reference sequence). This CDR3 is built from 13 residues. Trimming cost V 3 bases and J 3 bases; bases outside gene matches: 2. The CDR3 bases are TGTGCCAGCAGCTTCAGGGGGAACTACGAGCAGTACTTC. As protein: CASSFRGNYEQYF. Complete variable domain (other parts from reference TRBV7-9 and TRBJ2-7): DTGVSQNPRHKITKRGQNVTFRCDPISEHNRLYWYRQTLGQGPEFLTYFQNEAQLEKSRLLSDRFSAERPKGSFSTLEIQRTEQGDSAMYLCASSFRGNYEQYFGPGTRLTVT.

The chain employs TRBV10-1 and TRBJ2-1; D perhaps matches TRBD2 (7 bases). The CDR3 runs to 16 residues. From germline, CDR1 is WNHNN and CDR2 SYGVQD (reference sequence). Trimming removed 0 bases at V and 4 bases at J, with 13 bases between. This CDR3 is CASSESGGLGYNEQFF. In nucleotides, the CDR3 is TGCGCCAGCAGTGAGTCGGGGGGGCTTGGATACAATGAGCAGTTCTTC.

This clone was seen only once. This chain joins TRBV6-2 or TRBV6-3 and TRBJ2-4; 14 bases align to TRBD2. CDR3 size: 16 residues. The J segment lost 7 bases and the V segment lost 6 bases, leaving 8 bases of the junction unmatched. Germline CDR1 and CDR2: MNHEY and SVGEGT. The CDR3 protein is CASSRGLAGARNIQYF. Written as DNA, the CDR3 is TGTGCCAGCAGCAGGGGACTAGCGGGAGCACGGAACATTCAGTACTTC.

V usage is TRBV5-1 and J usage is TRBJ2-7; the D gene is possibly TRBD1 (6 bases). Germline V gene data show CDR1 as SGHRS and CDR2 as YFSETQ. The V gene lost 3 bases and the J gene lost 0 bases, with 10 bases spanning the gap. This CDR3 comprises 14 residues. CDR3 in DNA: TGCGCCAGCAGCTCCCAGGGGAACTCCTACGAGCAGTACTTC. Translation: CASSSQGNSYEQYF. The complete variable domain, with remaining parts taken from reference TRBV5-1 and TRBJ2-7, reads KAGVTQTPRYLIKTRGQQVTLSCSPISGHRSVSWYQQTPGQGLQFLFEYFSETQRNKGNFPGRFSGRQFSNSRSEMNVSTLELGDSALYLCASSSQGNSYEQYFGPGTRLTVT.

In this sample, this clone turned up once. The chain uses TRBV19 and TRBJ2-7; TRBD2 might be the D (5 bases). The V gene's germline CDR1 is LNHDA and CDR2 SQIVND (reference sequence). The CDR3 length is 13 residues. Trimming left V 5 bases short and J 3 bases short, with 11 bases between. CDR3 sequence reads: CASSPARDYEQYF. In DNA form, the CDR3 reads TGTGCCAGTAGTCCAGCCCGGGACTACGAGCAGTACTTC.

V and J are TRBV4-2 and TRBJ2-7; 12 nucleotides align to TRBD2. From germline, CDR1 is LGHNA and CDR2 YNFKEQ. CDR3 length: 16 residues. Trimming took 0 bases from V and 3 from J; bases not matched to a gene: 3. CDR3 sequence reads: CASSQEPSGGGYEQYF. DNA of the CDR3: TGTGCCAGCAGCCAAGAGCCTAGCGGGGGGGGCTACGAGCAGTACTTC.

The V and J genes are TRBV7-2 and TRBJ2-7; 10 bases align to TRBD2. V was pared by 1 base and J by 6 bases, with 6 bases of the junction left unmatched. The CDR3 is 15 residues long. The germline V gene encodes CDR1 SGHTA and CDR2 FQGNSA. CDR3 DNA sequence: TGTGCCAGCAGCTTAGGGCTAGCGGGAGTAGGCGAGCAGTACTTC. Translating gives CASSLGLAGVGEQYF.

The CDR3 DNA reads as TGCAGCGTTGGGCTAGCGGTTCCCTACAATGAGCAGTTCTTC. Protein: CSVGLAVPYNEQFF. The V call is TRBV29-1, the J call TRBJ2-1, with 7 bases lining up with TRBD2. CDR3 length: 14 amino acids. V was pared by 4 bases and J by 2 bases, with 5 bases of the junction left unmatched. Per the germline V gene, CDR1 is SQVTM and CDR2 is ANQGSEA.

The CDR3 spells CASSWDSRREQYF. DNA for the CDR3: TGTGCCAGCAGTTGGGACAGTCGTCGCGAGCAGTACTTC. The rearrangement links TRBV6-2 or TRBV6-3 to TRBJ2-7, with 7 nucleotides matching TRBD1. CDR1 and CDR2 (germline): MNHEY, SVGEGT. The V and J ends lost 4 bases and 6 bases, in that order; junction bases with no gene match: 6. The CDR3 consists of 13 residues.

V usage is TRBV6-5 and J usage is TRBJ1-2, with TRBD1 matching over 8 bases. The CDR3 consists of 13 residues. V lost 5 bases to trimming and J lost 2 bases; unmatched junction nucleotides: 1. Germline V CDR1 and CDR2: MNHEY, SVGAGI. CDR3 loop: CASSRDRNYGYTF. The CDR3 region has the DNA TGTGCCAGCAGTAGGGACAGGAACTATGGCTACACCTTC.

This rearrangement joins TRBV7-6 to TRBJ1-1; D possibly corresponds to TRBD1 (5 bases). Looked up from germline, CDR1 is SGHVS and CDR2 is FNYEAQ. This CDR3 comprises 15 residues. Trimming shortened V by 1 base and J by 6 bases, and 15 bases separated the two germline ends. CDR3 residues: CASSLDRGRRPEAFF. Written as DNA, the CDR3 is TGTGCCAGCAGCTTAGATCGGGGGAGACGGCCTGAAGCTTTCTTT.

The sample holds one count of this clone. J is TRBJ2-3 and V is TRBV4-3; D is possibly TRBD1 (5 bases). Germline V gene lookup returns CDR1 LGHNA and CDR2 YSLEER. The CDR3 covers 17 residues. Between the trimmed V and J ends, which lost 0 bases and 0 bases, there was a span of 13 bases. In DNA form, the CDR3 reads TGCGCCAGCAGCCAAGAGAGGAGTAGGACAAGCACAGATACGCAGTATTTT. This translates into CASSQERSRTSTDTQYF.

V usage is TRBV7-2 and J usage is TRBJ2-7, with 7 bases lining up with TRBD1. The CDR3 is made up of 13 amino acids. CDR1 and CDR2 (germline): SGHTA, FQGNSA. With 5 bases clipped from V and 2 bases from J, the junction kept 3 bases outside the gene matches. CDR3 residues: CASSEGQTYEQYF. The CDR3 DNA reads TGTGCCAGCAGCGAGGGACAGACCTACGAGCAGTACTTC.

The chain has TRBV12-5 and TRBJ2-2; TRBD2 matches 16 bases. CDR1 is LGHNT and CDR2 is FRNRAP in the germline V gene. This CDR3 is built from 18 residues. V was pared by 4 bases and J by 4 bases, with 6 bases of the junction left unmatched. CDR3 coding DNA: TGTGCTAGTGGTTCGAGGGGACTAGCGGGAGGGGGCACCGGGGAGCTGTTTTTT. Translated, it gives CASGSRGLAGGGTGELFF. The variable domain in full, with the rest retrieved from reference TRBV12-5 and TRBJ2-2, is DARVTQTPRHKVTEMGQEVTMRCQPILGHNTVFWYRQTMMQGLELLAYFRNRAPLDDSGMPKDRFSAEMPDATLATLKIQPSEPRDSAVYFCASGSRGLAGGGTGELFFGEGSRLTVL.

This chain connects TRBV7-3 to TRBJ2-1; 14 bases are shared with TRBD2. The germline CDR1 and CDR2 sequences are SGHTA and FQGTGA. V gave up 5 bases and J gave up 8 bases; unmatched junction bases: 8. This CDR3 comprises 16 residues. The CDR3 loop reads CASSRNGLAGGDEQFF. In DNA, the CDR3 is TGTGCCAGCAGCCGAAATGGACTAGCGGGAGGTGATGAGCAGTTCTTC.

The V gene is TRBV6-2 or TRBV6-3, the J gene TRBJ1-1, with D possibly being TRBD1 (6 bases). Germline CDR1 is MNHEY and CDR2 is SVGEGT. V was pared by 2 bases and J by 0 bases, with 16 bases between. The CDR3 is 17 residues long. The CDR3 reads CASSYHTGSGLNTEAFF. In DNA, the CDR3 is TGTGCCAGCAGTTACCACACAGGGAGTGGGTTGAACACTGAAGCTTTCTTT.

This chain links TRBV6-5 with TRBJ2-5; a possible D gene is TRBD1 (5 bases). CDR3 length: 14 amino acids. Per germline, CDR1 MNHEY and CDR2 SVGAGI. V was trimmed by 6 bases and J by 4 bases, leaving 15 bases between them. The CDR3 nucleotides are TGTGCCAGCAGACGAGCGACAGATTTAGAGACCCAGTACTTC. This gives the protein CASRRATDLETQYF.

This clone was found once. The DNA for the CDR3 is TGCAGTGCTAGTACAATCGGGACTAGCGGGAGAGAGACCCAGTACTTC. Translating gives CSASTIGTSGRETQYF. The genes are TRBV20-1 and TRBJ2-5, with TRBD2 matching over 14 bases. The CDR3 is 16 amino acids. CDR1 is DFQATT and CDR2 is SNEGSKA in the germline V gene (reference sequence). The J segment lost 4 bases and the V segment lost 3 bases, leaving 7 bases of the junction unmatched.